The present T cell receptor beta chain was sequenced within a study of control samples from healthy donors and cancer patients. This table comes from immunoSEQ multiplex PCR, and its TCRdb copy is limited to in-frame clones, with some not included. The sample holds 180,000 or so clones, 75% to 95% seen once. CDR1 is DFQATT and CDR2 is SNEGSKA in the germline V gene (reference sequence). Between the trimmed V and J ends, which lost 3 bases and 8 bases, there was a span of 10 bases. The CDR3 has 11 residues. The specimen was blood. The receptor's source is a woman aged 25 to 39 in good health. This rearrangement joins TRBV20-1 to TRBJ1-2, with D maybe TRBD1 (6 bases). CDR3 DNA: TGCAGTGCTAGTCAGGGGTTGGGCTACACCTTC. Its translation is CSASQGLGYTF.